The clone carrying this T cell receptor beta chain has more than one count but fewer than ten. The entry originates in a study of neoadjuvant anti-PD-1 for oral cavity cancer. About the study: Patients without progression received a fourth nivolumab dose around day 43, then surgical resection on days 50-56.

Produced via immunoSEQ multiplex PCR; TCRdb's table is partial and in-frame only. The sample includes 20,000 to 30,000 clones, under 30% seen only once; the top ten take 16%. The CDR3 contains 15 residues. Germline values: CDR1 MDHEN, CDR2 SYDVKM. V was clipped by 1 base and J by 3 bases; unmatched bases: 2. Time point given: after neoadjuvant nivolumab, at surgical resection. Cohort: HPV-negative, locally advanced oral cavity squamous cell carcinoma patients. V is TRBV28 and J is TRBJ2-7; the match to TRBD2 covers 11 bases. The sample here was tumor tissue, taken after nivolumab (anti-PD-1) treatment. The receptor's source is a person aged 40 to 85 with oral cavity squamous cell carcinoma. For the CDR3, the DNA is TGTGCCAGCAGTTTATTAGCGGGAGGGAACTACGAGCAGTACTTC. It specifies CASSLLAGGNYEQYF. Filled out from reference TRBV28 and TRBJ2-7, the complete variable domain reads DVKVTQSSRYLVKRTGEKVFLECVQDMDHENMFWYRQDPGLGLRLIYFSYDVKMKEKGDIPEGYSVSREKKERFSLILESASTNQTSMYLCASSLLAGGNYEQYFGPGTRLTVT.